A selection of T cell receptor beta chains follows, all from one sample in a study of blood T cell repertoires in COVID-19. TCRdb's table, derived via immunoSEQ multiplex PCR, lists solely in-frame clones and lacks some. The sample has a few hundred thousand clones, about 88% seen once. The sample taken for sequencing was PBMCs or T cells enriched from blood (not recorded which). These TCRs come from a woman younger than 30 who had recovered from COVID-19. CDR3s include the opening cysteine and the closing phenylalanine or tryptophan. A D gene is named only where the DNA matches it firmly. Some rows have no size entry. The others give once, few or many, or a class for an expanded clone.

v_call: TRBV5-6
d_call: NA
j_call: TRBJ1-6
clone_size: NA
cdr3_nt: TGTGCCAGCACCGGTATACAGGTTGGCGATAATTCACCCCTCCACTTT
cdr3_aa: CASTGIQVGDNSPLHF

v_call: TRBV3-1/TRBV3-2
d_call: NA
j_call: TRBJ2-1
clone_size: NA
cdr3_nt: TGTGCCAGCAGCCAAGTGGAGCGCTACCCCAATGAGCAGTTCTTC
cdr3_aa: CASSQVERYPNEQFF

v_call: TRBV7-2
d_call: TRBD1
j_call: TRBJ1-2
clone_size: NA
cdr3_nt: TGTGCCAGCAGCCCCGGACAGGGGTTCTATGGCTACACCTTC
cdr3_aa: CASSPGQGFYGYTF

v_call: TRBV18
d_call: NA
j_call: TRBJ1-1
clone_size: once
cdr3_nt: TGTGCCAGCTCACCCCAGGGCACTATGAACACTGAAGCTTTCTTT
cdr3_aa: CASSPQGTMNTEAFF

v_call: TRBV18
d_call: TRBD1
j_call: TRBJ1-1
clone_size: NA
cdr3_nt: TGTGCCAGCTCACCACCGGGGACAGGATTAAGGGCTGAAGCTTTCTTT
cdr3_aa: CASSPPGTGLRAEAFF

v_call: TRBV9
d_call: NA
j_call: TRBJ1-2
clone_size: NA
cdr3_nt: TGTGCCAGCAATAGAGAGGGGGGGAACTATGGCTACACCTTC
cdr3_aa: CASNREGGNYGYTF

v_call: TRBV5-5
d_call: NA
j_call: TRBJ1-1
clone_size: NA
cdr3_nt: TGTGCCAGCAGCCCGAAATTTCAGGGTAGGGCTGAAGCTTTCTTT
cdr3_aa: CASSPKFQGRAEAFF

v_call: TRBV18
d_call: NA
j_call: TRBJ1-3
clone_size: NA
cdr3_nt: TGTGCCAGCTCACTCGGTCAGGGCACCTCTGGAAACACCATATATTTT
cdr3_aa: CASSLGQGTSGNTIYF

v_call: TRBV6-2/TRBV6-3
d_call: NA
j_call: TRBJ1-2
clone_size: NA
cdr3_nt: TGTGCCAGCAGTGTGCCGGACGGGCCCAGGGGCTATGGCTACACCTTC
cdr3_aa: CASSVPDGPRGYGYTF

v_call: TRBV12-5
d_call: TRBD1
j_call: TRBJ2-2
clone_size: NA
cdr3_nt: TGTGCTAGTGGTTTGGTAATTTTGACAGGGGAAGGAACCGGGGAGCTGTTTTTT
cdr3_aa: CASGLVILTGEGTGELFF

v_call: TRBV30
d_call: NA
j_call: TRBJ2-7
clone_size: few
cdr3_nt: TGTGCCTGGAGCCTGGCAGGGACTCTGCTGTACTTC
cdr3_aa: CAWSLAGTLLYF

v_call: TRBV7-9
d_call: TRBD1
j_call: TRBJ1-2
clone_size: once
cdr3_nt: TGTGCCAGCGGTTACCGGGACAGGGACTATGGCTACACCTTC
cdr3_aa: CASGYRDRDYGYTF

v_call: TRBV3-1/TRBV3-2
d_call: TRBD1
j_call: TRBJ1-2
clone_size: NA
cdr3_nt: TGTGCCAGCAGCCAAGTACTTCTATCAGGGGGCGCCTACTATGGCTACACCTTC
cdr3_aa: CASSQVLLSGGAYYGYTF

v_call: TRBV4-3
d_call: NA
j_call: TRBJ1-1
clone_size: few
cdr3_nt: TGCGCCAGCAGCCAAGACTTCGACCGGGGGACTGAAGCTTTCTTT
cdr3_aa: CASSQDFDRGTEAFF

v_call: TRBV6-2/TRBV6-3
d_call: TRBD1
j_call: TRBJ2-7
clone_size: NA
cdr3_nt: TGTGCCAGCAGTTGGGGACAGAACTACGAGCAGTACTTC
cdr3_aa: CASSWGQNYEQYF

v_call: TRBV15
d_call: TRBD2
j_call: TRBJ2-5
clone_size: NA
cdr3_nt: TGTGCCACCAGCAGAGAGGGGGAATCCGGGACTAGCTACCAAGAGACCCAGTACTTC
cdr3_aa: CATSREGESGTSYQETQYF

v_call: TRBV6-2/TRBV6-3
d_call: TRBD1
j_call: TRBJ1-5
clone_size: NA
cdr3_nt: TGTGCCAGCAGTACGGACAGGGGTGGAATTAGGAATCAGCCCCAGCATTTT
cdr3_aa: CASSTDRGGIRNQPQHF

v_call: TRBV7-2
d_call: TRBD1
j_call: TRBJ2-1
clone_size: NA
cdr3_nt: TGTGCCAGCAGCCCGGGACAGGGGGACAATGAGCAGTTCTTC
cdr3_aa: CASSPGQGDNEQFF

v_call: TRBV18
d_call: TRBD1
j_call: TRBJ2-5
clone_size: NA
cdr3_nt: TGTGCCAGCTCACCGATCGGGACAGGGGGCTCCCAGTACTTC
cdr3_aa: CASSPIGTGGSQYF